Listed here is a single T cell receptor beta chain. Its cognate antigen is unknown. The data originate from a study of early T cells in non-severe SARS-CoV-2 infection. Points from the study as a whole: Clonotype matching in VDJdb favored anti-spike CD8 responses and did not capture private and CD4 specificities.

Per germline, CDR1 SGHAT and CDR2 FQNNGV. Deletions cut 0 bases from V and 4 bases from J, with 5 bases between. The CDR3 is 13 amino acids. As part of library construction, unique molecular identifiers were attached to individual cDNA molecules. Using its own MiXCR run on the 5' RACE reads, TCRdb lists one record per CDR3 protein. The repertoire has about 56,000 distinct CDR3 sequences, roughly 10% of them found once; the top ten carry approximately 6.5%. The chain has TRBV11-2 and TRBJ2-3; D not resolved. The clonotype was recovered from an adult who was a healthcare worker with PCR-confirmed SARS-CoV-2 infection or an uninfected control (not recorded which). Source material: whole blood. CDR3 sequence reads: CASSLEEPDTQYF. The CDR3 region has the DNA TGTGCCAGCAGCTTAGAAGAGCCAGATACGCAGTATTTT. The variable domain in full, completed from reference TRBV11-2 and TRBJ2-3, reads EAGVAQSPRYKIIEKRQSVAFWCNPISGHATLYWYQQILGQGPKLLIQFQNNGVVDDSQLPKDRFSAERLKGVDSTLKIQPAKLEDSAVYLCASSLEEPDTQYFGPGTRLTVL.